This entry lists 21 T cell receptor beta chains sequenced from one sample in a study of cytomegalovirus exposure and HLA in healthy donors. This PCR relied on a set of 60 Vbeta primers and 13 Jbeta primers. Sequencing used immunoSEQ multiplex PCR; TCRdb keeps in-frame clones, though not all of them. Seen here are 150,000 to 200,000 clones, 79% observed once, and the top ten hold approximately 0.36%. The sample taken for sequencing was PBMCs. The receptors stem from a male donor in good health and CMV-seropositive.

The chain uses TRBV6-5 and TRBJ1-1, with D possibly matching TRBD1 (5 bases). V dropped 6 bases and J dropped 0 bases, with 11 bases sitting between them. This CDR3 is 14 amino acids long. Germline V gene data show CDR1 as MNHEY and CDR2 as SVGAGI. The CDR3 DNA is TGTGCCAGCAGGTGGGGCAGCTTGAACACTGAAGCTTTCTTT. This translates into CASRWGSLNTEAFF.

This clone was observed once. The chain couples TRBV11-3 to TRBJ2-3; D might be TRBD1 (5 bases). The CDR3 covers 18 residues. Trimming pared 0 bases from V and 2 bases from J, leaving 18 bases between. Germline CDR1 SGHNT, CDR2 YENEEA. CDR3 region: CASSLDGGQNLNTDTQYF. For the CDR3, the DNA is TGTGCCAGCAGCTTAGATGGTGGACAAAACTTAAACACAGATACGCAGTATTTT.

This chain uses TRBV6-5 with TRBJ2-7; D may be TRBD1 (6 bases). The length of the CDR3 is 11 residues. The ends were cut back, 8 bases at V and 4 bases at J, with 9 bases in the middle. Germline V lookup: CDR1 MNHEY, CDR2 SVGAGI. CDR3 nucleotides: TGTGCCAGCCGGACAGATTACGAGCAGTACTTC. Amino acid sequence: CASRTDYEQYF.

As for this clone: In the same sample, other DNA sequences code for this CDR3. The chain recombines TRBV7-2 with TRBJ2-3, with D possibly TRBD2 on 5 matching bases. Trimming removed 5 bases from V and 1 base from J, with 10 bases in between. CDR1 and CDR2 (germline): SGHTA, FQGNSA. This CDR3 is 14 amino acids long. This chain's CDR3 is CASSLGLGTDTQYF. The DNA for the CDR3 is TGTGCCAGCAGCCTCGGACTGGGCACAGATACGCAGTATTTT.

This chain joins TRBV27 and TRBJ2-7; 10 bases map to TRBD2. This CDR3 region has 17 residues. Losses at the gene ends were 6 bases for V and 2 bases for J; bases not matched to a gene: 13. Germline CDR1 is MNHEY and CDR2 is SMNVEV (reference sequence). The CDR3 DNA reads TGTGCCAGCAGCGAAGGTCCTAGCGGGAGCCCCGCCTACGAGCAGTACTTC. It is translated as CASSEGPSGSPAYEQYF.

The chain links TRBV7-2 to TRBJ2-7, with 9 bases fitting TRBD1. J was trimmed by 6 bases and V by 6 bases; bases with no gene match: 12. The CDR3 contains 15 residues. CDR1 and CDR2 from the germline V gene are SGHTA and FQGNSA. The CDR3 region has the DNA TGTGCCAGCAGTTCACCGGGACAGGGACAGGGCGAGCAGTACTTC. Residues: CASSSPGQGQGEQYF.

The chain joins TRBV7-8 to TRBJ1-1; D unresolved. The V gene lost 0 bases and the J gene lost 1 base, with 3 bases spanning the gap. This CDR3 contains 13 residues. Germline V gene sequence: CDR1 SGHVS, CDR2 FQNEAQ. The CDR3 DNA is TGTGCCAGCAGCTTAGCTCAGAACACTGAAGCTTTCTTT. This encodes CASSLAQNTEAFF.

V usage is TRBV28 and J usage is TRBJ2-4; D perhaps matches TRBD2 (5 bases). Germline lookup yields CDR1 MDHEN and CDR2 SYDVKM. The CDR3 is 15 amino acids. V was clipped by 1 base and J by 3 bases, with 10 bases between them. This chain's CDR3 is CASSLYSGNKNIQYF. CDR3 sequence (DNA): TGTGCCAGCAGTTTATATTCGGGGAACAAAAACATTCAGTACTTC.

The chain links TRBV5-3 to TRBJ1-5; a possible D gene is TRBD1 (6 bases). TRBV5-3 is an ORF for which the function is uncertain. The CDR3 is 16 residues long. V lost 4 bases to trimming and J lost 7 bases, with 21 bases between them. The CDR3 bases are TGTGCCAGAAGCAGGCACGTCCGGGACACGCACCAGCCCCAGCATTTT. Its translation: CARSRHVRDTHQPQHF.

This clone came up a few times. The V and J genes are TRBV30 and TRBJ1-2; D perhaps matches TRBD1 (6 bases). Germline CDR1 reads GTSNPN; CDR2 reads SVGIG (reference sequence). The CDR3 totals 15 residues. Trimming pared 4 bases from V and 1 base from J, leaving 16 bases between. The CDR3 coding sequence is TGTGCCTGGAAACTCCAGGGGAAGGGTAACTATGGCTACACCTTC. Protein: CAWKLQGKGNYGYTF.

This sequence joins TRBV5-1 and TRBJ1-3, with 9 bases fitting TRBD1. J lost 1 base, V lost 4 bases, and 12 bases had no gene match. The CDR3 runs 18 residues. Germline CDR1 reads SGHRS; CDR2 reads YFSETQ. The DNA for the CDR3 is TGCGCCAGCAGCCCGCGGGAGAAACAGGGGGCATCTGGAAACACCATATATTTT. Translation gives CASSPREKQGASGNTIYF.

CDR3 nucleotide sequence: TGTGCCAGCAGTTGGGCAGGGACTCTCACCGGGGAGCTGTTTTTT. This sequence encodes CASSWAGTLTGELFF. V usage is TRBV6-1 and J usage is TRBJ2-2, with D maybe TRBD2 (6 bases). V gave up 5 bases and J gave up 4 bases, with 14 bases separating them. The CDR3 is 15 residues long. From germline, CDR1 is MNHNS and CDR2 SASEGT.

The rearrangement uses TRBV6-5 and TRBJ2-7; 12 nucleotides align to TRBD2. The CDR3 covers 16 residues. Losses at the gene ends were 4 bases for V and 5 bases for J; bases not matched to a gene: 9. The germline V gene encodes CDR1 MNHEY and CDR2 SVGAGI. The CDR3, as DNA: TGTGCCAGCAGTTCGAAATCTAGCGGGAGGGGGCACGAGCAGTACTTC. It specifies CASSSKSSGRGHEQYF.

This sequence joins TRBV18 and TRBJ2-7; the D gene is possibly TRBD2 (5 bases). Germline V lookup: CDR1 KGHSH, CDR2 LQKENI. V was shortened by 0 bases and J by 0 bases, with 9 bases between the two germline ends. This CDR3 is built from 15 residues. The CDR3 DNA sequence: TGTGCCAGCTCACCACCGGAAGGGAGCTCCTACGAGCAGTACTTC. Its translation: CASSPPEGSSYEQYF.

This chain joins TRBV15 and TRBJ2-5; 9 bases align to TRBD2. Germline loops: CDR1 LNHNV, CDR2 YYDKDF (reference sequence). The CDR3 sequence is 17 residues long. V shed 0 bases and J 2 bases; nucleotides not matched to a gene: 7. CDR3: CATSRDPAGGGQETQYF. CDR3 nucleotides: TGTGCCACCAGCAGAGACCCAGCGGGAGGTGGGCAAGAGACCCAGTACTTC.

This chain connects TRBV11-1 to TRBJ2-7, with 9 positions matching TRBD2. CDR1 SGHAT and CDR2 FQDESV come from the germline V gene (reference sequence). V was clipped by 2 bases and J by 9 bases; unmatched bases: 20. There are 18 residues in the CDR3. This chain's CDR3 is CASSLLTSSGTSRRGQYF. CDR3 DNA sequence: TGTGCCAGCAGCTTACTTACGTCCTCCGGGACTAGCAGAAGGGGGCAGTACTTC.

This chain's CDR3 is CASSLAGEKAYGYTF. CDR3 nucleotide sequence: TGCGCCAGCAGCTTGGCCGGGGAGAAGGCCTATGGCTACACCTTC. The chain couples TRBV5-1 to TRBJ1-2; no clear D gene. Germline assignment: CDR1 SGHRS and CDR2 YFSETQ. This CDR3 has 15 residues. Trimming removed 0 bases at V and 4 bases at J, with 13 bases between.

This sequence joins TRBV7-9 and TRBJ1-5; D unclear. V was cut by 2 bases and J by 7 bases, with 6 bases left in between. The CDR3 has 12 amino acids. Germline assignment: CDR1 SEHNR and CDR2 FQNEAQ (reference sequence). In DNA, the CDR3 is TGTGCCAGCAGCTTACAGGAACAGCCCCAGCATTTT. It yields the protein CASSLQEQPQHF. Full variable domain (remainder filled in from reference TRBV7-9 and TRBJ1-5): DTGVSQNPRHKITKRGQNVTFRCDPISEHNRLYWYRQTLGQGPEFLTYFQNEAQLEKSRLLSDRFSAERPKGSFSTLEIQRTEQGDSAMYLCASSLQEQPQHFGDGTRLSIL.

The chain employs TRBV6-4 and TRBJ2-1, with D perhaps matching TRBD2 (6 bases). This CDR3 contains 17 residues. V lost 3 bases, J lost 6 bases, and 21 bases lay in between. The V gene's germline CDR1 is MRHNA and CDR2 SNTAGT. The CDR3 spells CASSEGSGAVYGNEQFF. In DNA, the CDR3 is TGTGCCAGCAGTGAGGGTAGCGGCGCTGTGTACGGCAATGAGCAGTTCTTC.

The CDR3 protein is CASSPDRGGTNEKLFF. DNA of the CDR3: TGCGCCAGCAGCCCGGACAGGGGAGGAACTAATGAAAAACTGTTTTTT. The chain joins TRBV5-1 to TRBJ1-4; 9 bases map to TRBD1. The CDR3 covers 16 residues. Per germline, CDR1 SGHRS and CDR2 YFSETQ. The ends lost 4 bases at V and 1 base at J; junction bases unmatched: 5.

This chain uses TRBV5-1 with TRBJ2-5; D remains ambiguous. Trimming pared 0 bases from V and 7 bases from J, leaving 16 bases between. Germline CDR1 SGHRS, CDR2 YFSETQ. The CDR3 loop spans 15 amino acids. This chain's CDR3 is CASSLAVGSDGTQYF. The CDR3, as DNA: TGCGCCAGCAGCTTGGCGGTGGGCTCAGACGGGACCCAGTACTTC.